The text below deals with one TCR beta chain. The data were obtained in a study of blood T cell repertoires in COVID-19. Study-wide context: PBMCs, B-cell-depleted T cells, or T cells were the source of the cDNA or gDNA that made up the material.

Germline values: CDR1 MNHEY, CDR2 SVGAGI. The CDR3 runs to 15 residues. Trimming stripped 2 bases from V and 6 bases from J, with 17 bases between. The study assigned cohorts using participant-reported clinical history. Original analysis: Counts of nucleated cells, estimated from reference gene primer amplification, were obtained. The protocol was immunoSEQ multiplex PCR, while the TCRdb copy is restricted to in-frame clones and leaves out a portion. V, J and clone size reflect that table, while D and trimming were determined from the DNA. The sample records some 190,000 clones, 70% to 90% being singletons.

The sequence was collected from a woman in her thirties or forties in a cohort exposed to, infected with or recovered from COVID-19 (not recorded which). The genes are TRBV6-5 and TRBJ2-7, with D possibly TRBD2 on 7 matching bases. The sample was PBMCs or T cells enriched from blood (not recorded which). CDR3 loop: CASSYPDGGRTEQYF. The CDR3 nucleotides are TGTGCCAGCAGTTACCCAGACGGGGGGCGAACCGAGCAGTACTTC.